A selection of T cell receptor beta chains follows, all from one sample in a study of beta chain features in type 1 diabetes. TCRdb's copy holds only in-frame clones and misses some; the assay was immunoSEQ multiplex PCR. The data hold over 600,000 clones, with 9.5% to 15% observed a single time. The sequenced material came from naive CD4+ T cells from blood. The receptors shown here come from a man aged 25-45 years with type 1 diabetes. CDR3s include the opening cysteine and the closing phenylalanine or tryptophan. A D gene is named only where the DNA matches it firmly. Not every row has a clone size; where given, it reads once, few, many or a size class.

J | V | size | D | CDR3 | DNA
TRBJ1-2 | TRBV2 | few | TRBD1 | CASSEAGPTGDYGYTF | TGTGCCAGCAGTGAAGCCGGGCCTACAGGGGACTATGGCTACACCTTC
TRBJ1-6 | TRBV6-1 | . | . | CASTRAMGSPLHF | TGTGCCAGCACCAGGGCCATGGGTTCACCCCTCCACTTT
TRBJ2-7 | TRBV30 | few | TRBD1 | CAWSGQGPYEQYF | TGTGCCTGGAGTGGACAGGGCCCCTACGAGCAGTACTTC
TRBJ1-5 | TRBV19 | . | . | CASSAGGYSNQPQHF | TGTGCCAGTAGCGCTGGAGGGTATAGCAATCAGCCCCAGCATTTT
TRBJ1-4 | TRBV9 | . | TRBD1 | CASSAGTGVEKLFF | TGTGCCAGCAGCGCTGGGACAGGGGTTGAAAAACTGTTTTTT
TRBJ1-5 | TRBV7-9 | . | . | CASSLDSNQPQHF | TGTGCCAGCAGCCTTGACAGCAATCAGCCCCAGCATTTT
TRBJ2-5 | TRBV4-3 | few | TRBD2 | CASSQDQGGQTQYF | TGCGCCAGCAGCCAAGATCAGGGAGGGCAGACCCAGTACTTC
TRBJ2-7 | TRBV7-2 | . | . | CASSLAFQTREQYF | TGTGCCAGCAGCTTAGCGTTTCAGACACGCGAGCAGTACTTC
TRBJ1-1 | TRBV14 | . | . | CASSRQEGTEAFF | TGTGCCAGCAGCCGACAGGAGGGCACTGAAGCTTTCTTT
TRBJ1-5 | TRBV7-8 | few | . | CASSFARDQPQHF | TGTGCCAGCAGCTTCGCTCGGGATCAGCCCCAGCATTTT
TRBJ2-5 | TRBV11-3 | . | . | CASSLDGQETQYF | TGTGCCAGCAGCTTAGACGGACAAGAGACCCAGTACTTC
TRBJ2-3 | TRBV9 | . | . | CASSPGGQGTDTQYF | TGTGCCAGCTCCCCCGGGGGACAAGGCACAGATACGCAGTATTTT
TRBJ2-7 | TRBV7-2 | . | . | CASSLGVSREQYF | TGTGCCAGCAGCTTAGGGGTGAGCCGCGAGCAGTACTTC
TRBJ2-7 | TRBV2 | . | . | CASVYGGGEQYF | TGTGCCAGCGTCTACGGGGGAGGCGAGCAGTACTTC
TRBJ1-4 | TRBV9 | . | TRBD1 | CASSVTGGQGEKLFF | TGTGCCAGCAGCGTAACAGGGGGTCAGGGCGAAAAACTGTTTTTT
TRBJ2-5 | TRBV7-2 | . | TRBD2 | CASSLGLAGEETQYF | TGTGCCAGCAGCTTAGGGCTAGCGGGGGAAGAGACCCAGTACTTC
TRBJ2-1 | TRBV6-5 | . | . | CASSYFDEQFF | TGTGCCAGCAGTTACTTCGATGAGCAGTTCTTC
TRBJ1-6 | TRBV11-2 | few | . | CASSLGVGNSPLHF | TGTGCCAGCAGCTTAGGAGTAGGGAATTCACCCCTCCACTTT
TRBJ1-4 | TRBV6-5 | . | . | CASSTQGEKLFF | TGTGCCAGCAGTACCCAGGGGGAAAAACTGTTTTTT
TRBJ1-2 | TRBV7-2 | . | TRBD1 | CASRSGWDRAYGYTF | TGTGCCAGCAGGTCGGGGTGGGACAGGGCCTATGGCTACACCTTC
TRBJ1-1 | TRBV18 | . | TRBD1 | CASSPADRENTEAFF | TGTGCCAGCTCACCCGCGGACAGGGAAAACACTGAAGCTTTCTTT
TRBJ2-1 | TRBV27 | . | . | CASSFGPLGGLNEQFF | TGTGCCAGCAGTTTCGGCCCTCTCGGGGGGCTAAATGAGCAGTTCTTC
TRBJ1-1 | TRBV5-1 | few | TRBD1 | CASSTTGETEAFF | TGCGCCAGCAGCACGACAGGGGAGACTGAAGCTTTCTTT
TRBJ2-5 | TRBV7-9 | . | . | CASSLVSLETQYF | TGTGCCAGCAGCTTAGTCAGCCTGGAGACCCAGTACTTC
TRBJ1-5 | TRBV2 | few | . | CASSVGFQPQHF | TGTGCCAGCAGTGTTGGCTTCCAGCCCCAGCATTTT
TRBJ2-2 | TRBV29-1 | . | . | CSVDRDGSNTGELFF | TGCAGCGTTGACCGGGACGGCTCGAACACCGGGGAGCTGTTTTTT
TRBJ2-7 | TRBV7-2 | . | . | CASSNPPGAAGSYEQYF | TGTGCCAGCAGCAACCCTCCGGGGGCCGCAGGTAGCTACGAGCAGTACTTC
TRBJ2-5 | TRBV2 | . | . | CASSELSSETQYF | TGTGCCAGCAGTGAGCTTAGCTCAGAGACCCAGTACTTC
TRBJ1-6 | TRBV7-2 | . | TRBD1 | CASSLLTGVSPLHF | TGTGCCAGCAGCTTACTTACAGGGGTCTCACCCCTCCACTTT
TRBJ2-2 | TRBV7-2 | . | TRBD2 | CASSAPGLDTGELFF | TGTGCCAGCAGCGCCCCGGGACTAGACACCGGGGAGCTGTTTTTT
TRBJ1-5 | TRBV19 | few | . | CASSDRGVYSNQPQHF | TGTGCCAGTAGTGATAGAGGCGTTTATAGCAATCAGCCCCAGCATTTT
TRBJ2-3 | TRBV28 | . | . | CASSLDLDTQYF | TGTGCCAGCAGTTTAGATTTGGATACGCAGTATTTT
TRBJ2-4 | TRBV4-3 | . | TRBD1 | CASSQVGTGGIQYF | TGCGCCAGCAGCCAAGTTGGGACAGGGGGAATTCAGTACTTC
TRBJ2-7 | TRBV7-2 | few | TRBD2 | CASSLSWTSSYEQYF | TGTGCCAGCAGCTTATCTTGGACTAGCTCCTACGAGCAGTACTTC
TRBJ2-4 | TRBV7-8 | few | TRBD2 | CASSLVAGGTLAKNIQYF | TGTGCCAGCAGCTTAGTAGCGGGGGGAACCCTAGCCAAAAACATTCAGTACTTC
TRBJ2-1 | TRBV7-9 | few | . | CASSLAGAEQFF | TGTGCCAGCAGCTTAGCAGGGGCTGAGCAGTTCTTC
TRBJ1-5 | TRBV5-6 | . | . | CASSHGQLGQPQHF | TGTGCCAGCAGCCACGGACAGCTCGGTCAGCCCCAGCATTTT
TRBJ2-3 | TRBV9 | few | . | CASSVDQTDTQYF | TGTGCCAGCAGCGTAGACCAGACAGATACGCAGTATTTT
TRBJ2-3 | TRBV18 | . | TRBD2 | CASSLAGRTDTQYF | TGTGCCAGCTCACTAGCGGGCCGCACAGATACGCAGTATTTT
TRBJ1-2 | TRBV5-1 | . | . | CASSFGTGWNGYTF | TGCGCCAGCAGCTTTGGTACAGGTTGGAATGGCTACACCTTC
TRBJ1-1 | TRBV27 | . | . | CASSRALITEAFF | TGTGCCAGCAGTAGGGCGTTGATCACTGAAGCTTTCTTT
TRBJ2-3 | TRBV4-1 | few | TRBD2 | CASSQGAGPYTDTQYF | TGCGCCAGCAGCCAAGGAGCGGGGCCTTACACAGATACGCAGTATTTT
TRBJ2-4 | TRBV28 | few | . | CASSPLGTEENIQYF | TGTGCCAGCAGCCCTCTCGGGACGGAGGAAAACATTCAGTACTTC
TRBJ2-6 | TRBV19 | . | . | CASQRQGGANVLTF | TGTGCCAGTCAACGACAAGGTGGGGCCAACGTCCTGACTTTC
TRBJ1-5 | TRBV6-5 | few | . | CASSTGTASNQPQHF | TGTGCCAGCAGTACCGGGACGGCAAGTAATCAGCCCCAGCATTTT
TRBJ2-5 | TRBV7-9 | few | . | CASSATWDTEYF | TGTGCCAGCAGCGCCACATGGGACACTGAGTACTTC
TRBJ2-1 | TRBV29-1 | few | . | CSVELPGSYNEQFF | TGCAGCGTTGAACTGCCGGGCTCCTACAATGAGCAGTTCTTC
TRBJ1-4 | TRBV28 | few | . | CASSLKFRGEKLFF | TGTGCCAGCAGTTTAAAGTTCCGTGGTGAAAAACTGTTTTTT
TRBJ2-5 | TRBV11-2 | . | TRBD2 | CASSVSGTNKETQYF | TGTGCCAGCAGCGTCTCCGGGACTAACAAAGAGACCCAGTACTTC
TRBJ2-3 | TRBV9 | few | . | CASSLGPNIISDTQYF | TGTGCCAGCAGCTTGGGCCCAAATATAATCTCAGATACGCAGTATTTT
TRBJ2-3 | TRBV7-2 | . | . | CASSSSHTDTQYF | TGTGCCAGCAGCTCCTCCCACACAGATACGCAGTATTTT
TRBJ2-5 | TRBV7-2 | few | TRBD2 | CASSLLRLAGGLKYF | TGTGCCAGCAGCTTACTGAGACTAGCGGGGGGTTTAAAGTACTTC
TRBJ2-3 | TRBV10-3 | few | TRBD2 | CATRGESDTQYF | TGTGCCACTCGGGGGGAGTCAGATACGCAGTATTTT
TRBJ2-7 | TRBV5-1 | . | . | CASSWGAVYEQYF | TGCGCCAGCAGCTGGGGGGCCGTATACGAGCAGTACTTC
TRBJ2-7 | TRBV5-1 | . | . | CASSWQGLEQYF | TGCGCCAGCAGCTGGCAGGGTCTCGAGCAGTACTTC
TRBJ1-6 | TRBV14 | . | TRBD1 | CASSQSRGLLNSPLHF | TGTGCCAGCAGCCAAAGCAGGGGGCTTCTTAATTCACCCCTCCACTTT
TRBJ2-4 | TRBV11-3 | few | . | CASRFFRGRENIQYF | TGTGCCAGCAGGTTTTTCCGAGGGCGGGAAAACATTCAGTACTTC
TRBJ2-5 | TRBV29-1 | . | TRBD1 | CSVEGDTQHRDRGQETQYF | TGCAGCGTTGAAGGAGATACTCAACACCGGGACAGGGGACAAGAGACCCAGTACTTC
TRBJ2-5 | TRBV27 | . | TRBD1 | CASSDRAHETQYF | TGTGCCAGCAGTGACAGGGCCCACGAGACCCAGTACTTC
TRBJ2-3 | TRBV9 | . | . | CASSPPTPTDTQYF | TGTGCCAGCAGCCCCCCTACCCCCACAGATACGCAGTATTTT